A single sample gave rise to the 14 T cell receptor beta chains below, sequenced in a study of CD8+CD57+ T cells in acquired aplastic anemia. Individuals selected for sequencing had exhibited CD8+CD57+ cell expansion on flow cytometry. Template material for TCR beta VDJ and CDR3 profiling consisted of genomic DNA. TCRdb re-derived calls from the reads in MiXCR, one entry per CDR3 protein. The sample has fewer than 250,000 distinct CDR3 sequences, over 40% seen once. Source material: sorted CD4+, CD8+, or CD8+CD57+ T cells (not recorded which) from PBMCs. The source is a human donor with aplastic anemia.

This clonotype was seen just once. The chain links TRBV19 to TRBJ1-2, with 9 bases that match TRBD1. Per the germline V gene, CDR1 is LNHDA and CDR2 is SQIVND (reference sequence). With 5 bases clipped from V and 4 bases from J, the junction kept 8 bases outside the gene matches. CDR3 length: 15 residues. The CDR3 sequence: CASSSGQGGPYGYTF. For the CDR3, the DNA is TGTGCCAGTAGTTCGGGACAGGGAGGGCCCTATGGCTACACCTTC.

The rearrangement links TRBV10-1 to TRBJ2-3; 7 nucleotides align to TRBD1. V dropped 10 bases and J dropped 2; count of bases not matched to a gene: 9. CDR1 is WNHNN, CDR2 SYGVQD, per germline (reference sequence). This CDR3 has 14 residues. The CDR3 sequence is CATSEGGPTDTQYF. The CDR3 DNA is TGCGCCACCTCTGAAGGGGGCCCCACAGATACGCAGTATTTT.

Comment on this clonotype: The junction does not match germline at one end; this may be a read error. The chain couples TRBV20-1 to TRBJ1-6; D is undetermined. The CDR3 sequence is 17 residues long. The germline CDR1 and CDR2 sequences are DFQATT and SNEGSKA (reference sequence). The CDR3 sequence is CNARSLEEPYTDSPLHF. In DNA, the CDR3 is TGCAATGCTCGCTCGCTGGAGGAGCCCTATACAGATTCACCCCTCCACTTT.

The CDR3 nucleotides are TGTGCCAGCAGTTACTCTCCAGGGAGGGACAGGGATGAACTGTTTTTT. Translated, it gives CASSYSPGRDRDELFF. The rearrangement joins TRBV6-5 to TRBJ1-4; 9 bases match TRBD1. Germline loops: CDR1 MNHEY, CDR2 SVGAGI. J gave up 12 bases and V 0 bases, and 11 bases lay outside the gene matches. The CDR3 runs 16 residues.

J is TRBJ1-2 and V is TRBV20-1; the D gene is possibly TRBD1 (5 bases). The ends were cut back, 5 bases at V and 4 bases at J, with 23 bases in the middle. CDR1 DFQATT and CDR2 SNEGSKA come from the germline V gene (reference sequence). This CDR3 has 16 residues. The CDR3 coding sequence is TGCAGTGCTCCCTTGCCCCGGGACCGATGCGGCTATGGCTACACCTTC. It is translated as CSAPLPRDRCGYGYTF.

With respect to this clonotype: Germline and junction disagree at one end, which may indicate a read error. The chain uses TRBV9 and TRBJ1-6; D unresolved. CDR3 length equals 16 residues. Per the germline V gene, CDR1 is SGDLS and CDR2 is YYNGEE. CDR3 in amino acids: CASSVDYIAQNLPLHF. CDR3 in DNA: TGTGCCAGCAGCGTGGATTATATTGCACAAAATTTACCCCTCCACTTT.

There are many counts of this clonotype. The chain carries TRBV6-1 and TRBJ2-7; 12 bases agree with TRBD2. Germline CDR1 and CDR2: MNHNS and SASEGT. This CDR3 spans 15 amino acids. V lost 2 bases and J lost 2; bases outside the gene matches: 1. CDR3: CASSELAGGPYEQYF. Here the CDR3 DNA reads TGTGCCAGCAGTGAACTAGCGGGGGGGCCCTACGAGCAGTACTTC.

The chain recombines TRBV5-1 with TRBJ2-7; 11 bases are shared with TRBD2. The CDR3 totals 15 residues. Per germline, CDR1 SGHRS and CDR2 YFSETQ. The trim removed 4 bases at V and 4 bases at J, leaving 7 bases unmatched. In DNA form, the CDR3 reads TGCGCCAGCAGCCCTACTAGCGGGAGTAGGTACGAGCAGTACTTC. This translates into CASSPTSGSRYEQYF. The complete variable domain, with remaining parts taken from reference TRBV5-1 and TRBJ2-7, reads KAGVTQTPRYLIKTRGQQVTLSCSPISGHRSVSWYQQTPGQGLQFLFEYFSETQRNKGNFPGRFSGRQFSNSRSEMNVSTLELGDSALYLCASSPTSGSRYEQYFGPGTRLTVT.

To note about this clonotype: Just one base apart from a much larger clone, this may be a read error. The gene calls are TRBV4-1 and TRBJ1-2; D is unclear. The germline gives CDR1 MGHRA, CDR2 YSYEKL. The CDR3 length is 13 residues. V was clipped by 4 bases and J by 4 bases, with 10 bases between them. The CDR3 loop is CASSPQEGYGYTF. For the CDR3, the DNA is TGCGCCAGCAGCCCCCAGGAGGGCTATGGCTACACCTTC.

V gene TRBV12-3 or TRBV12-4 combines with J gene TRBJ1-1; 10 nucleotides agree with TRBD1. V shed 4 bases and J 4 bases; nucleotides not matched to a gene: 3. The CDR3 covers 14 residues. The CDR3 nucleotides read TGTGCCAGCAGTTGGGACAGGGGTGTCACTGAAGCTTTCTTT. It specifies CASSWDRGVTEAFF.

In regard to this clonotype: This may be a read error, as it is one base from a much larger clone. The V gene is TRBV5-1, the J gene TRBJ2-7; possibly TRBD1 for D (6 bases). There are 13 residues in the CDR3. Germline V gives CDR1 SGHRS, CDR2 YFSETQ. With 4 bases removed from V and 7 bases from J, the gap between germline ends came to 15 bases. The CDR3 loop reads CASSTGTNNEQYF. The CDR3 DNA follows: TGCGCCAGCAGCACCGGGACAAACAATGAGCAGTACTTC.

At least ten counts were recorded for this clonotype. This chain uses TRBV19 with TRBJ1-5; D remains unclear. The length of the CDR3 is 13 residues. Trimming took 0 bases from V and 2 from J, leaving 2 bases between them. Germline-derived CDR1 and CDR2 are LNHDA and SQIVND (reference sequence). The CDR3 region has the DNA TGTGCCAGTAGTATAGATGGCAATCAGCCCCAGCATTTT. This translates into CASSIDGNQPQHF. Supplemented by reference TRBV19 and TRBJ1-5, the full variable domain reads DGGITQSPKYLFRKEGQNVTLSCEQNLNHDAMYWYRQDPGQGLRLIYYSQIVNDFQKGDIAEGYSVSREKKESFPLTVTSAQKNPTAFYLCASSIDGNQPQHFGDGTRLSIL.

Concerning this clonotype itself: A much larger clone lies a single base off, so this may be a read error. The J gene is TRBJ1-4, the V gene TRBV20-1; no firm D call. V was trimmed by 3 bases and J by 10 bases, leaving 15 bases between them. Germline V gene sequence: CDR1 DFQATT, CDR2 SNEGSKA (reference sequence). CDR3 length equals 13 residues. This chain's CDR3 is CSARRLIDVKLFF. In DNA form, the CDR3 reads TGCAGTGCTAGGAGGTTAATAGATGTAAAACTGTTTTTT.

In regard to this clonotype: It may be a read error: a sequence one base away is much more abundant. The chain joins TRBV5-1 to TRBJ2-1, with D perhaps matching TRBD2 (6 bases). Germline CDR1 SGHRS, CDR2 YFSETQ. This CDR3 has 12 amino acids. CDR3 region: CASSPRGEEQSF. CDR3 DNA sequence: TGCGCCAGCAGCCCCCGAGGGGAGGAGCAGTCCTTC.